This T cell receptor (beta chain) was identified in a study of CD8 T cells in Susac syndrome. On the study more broadly: The Susac syndrome patients were therapy-naive, on corticosteroids, or on intravenous immunoglobulin alone at blood draw. Study results and limitations: Across the total CD8+ repertoires, sixteen Susac-specific public clones were found. The CD8+ TEMRA repertoires yielded a few such clones.

RNA in amounts of roughly 0.45 to 1 ug was reverse transcribed with random hexamers. Across 54 Vbeta and 13 Jbeta, TCR beta CDR3 was amplified with immunoSEQ multiplex PCR. TCRdb recomputed calls from the immunoSEQ multiplex PCR reads with MiXCR, one row per CDR3 protein. The sample has about 130,000 distinct CDR3 sequences, approximately 95% seen once. The CDR3 extends over 15 amino acids. After removal of 5 bases from V and 1 base from J, the junction contained 6 bases not matched to a gene. Per germline, CDR1 SEHNR and CDR2 FQNEAQ (reference sequence). As regards this clonotype: Its antigen is still unknown.

The V gene is TRBV7-9, the J gene TRBJ1-1; 8 nucleotides match TRBD1. Sample: CD8+ T cells from PBMCs. This receptor was obtained from a human donor with Susac syndrome. The DNA for the CDR3 is TGTGCCAGCAGCCCCGACAGGGGAGGGAACACTGAAGCTTTCTTT. Its protein is CASSPDRGGNTEAFF.